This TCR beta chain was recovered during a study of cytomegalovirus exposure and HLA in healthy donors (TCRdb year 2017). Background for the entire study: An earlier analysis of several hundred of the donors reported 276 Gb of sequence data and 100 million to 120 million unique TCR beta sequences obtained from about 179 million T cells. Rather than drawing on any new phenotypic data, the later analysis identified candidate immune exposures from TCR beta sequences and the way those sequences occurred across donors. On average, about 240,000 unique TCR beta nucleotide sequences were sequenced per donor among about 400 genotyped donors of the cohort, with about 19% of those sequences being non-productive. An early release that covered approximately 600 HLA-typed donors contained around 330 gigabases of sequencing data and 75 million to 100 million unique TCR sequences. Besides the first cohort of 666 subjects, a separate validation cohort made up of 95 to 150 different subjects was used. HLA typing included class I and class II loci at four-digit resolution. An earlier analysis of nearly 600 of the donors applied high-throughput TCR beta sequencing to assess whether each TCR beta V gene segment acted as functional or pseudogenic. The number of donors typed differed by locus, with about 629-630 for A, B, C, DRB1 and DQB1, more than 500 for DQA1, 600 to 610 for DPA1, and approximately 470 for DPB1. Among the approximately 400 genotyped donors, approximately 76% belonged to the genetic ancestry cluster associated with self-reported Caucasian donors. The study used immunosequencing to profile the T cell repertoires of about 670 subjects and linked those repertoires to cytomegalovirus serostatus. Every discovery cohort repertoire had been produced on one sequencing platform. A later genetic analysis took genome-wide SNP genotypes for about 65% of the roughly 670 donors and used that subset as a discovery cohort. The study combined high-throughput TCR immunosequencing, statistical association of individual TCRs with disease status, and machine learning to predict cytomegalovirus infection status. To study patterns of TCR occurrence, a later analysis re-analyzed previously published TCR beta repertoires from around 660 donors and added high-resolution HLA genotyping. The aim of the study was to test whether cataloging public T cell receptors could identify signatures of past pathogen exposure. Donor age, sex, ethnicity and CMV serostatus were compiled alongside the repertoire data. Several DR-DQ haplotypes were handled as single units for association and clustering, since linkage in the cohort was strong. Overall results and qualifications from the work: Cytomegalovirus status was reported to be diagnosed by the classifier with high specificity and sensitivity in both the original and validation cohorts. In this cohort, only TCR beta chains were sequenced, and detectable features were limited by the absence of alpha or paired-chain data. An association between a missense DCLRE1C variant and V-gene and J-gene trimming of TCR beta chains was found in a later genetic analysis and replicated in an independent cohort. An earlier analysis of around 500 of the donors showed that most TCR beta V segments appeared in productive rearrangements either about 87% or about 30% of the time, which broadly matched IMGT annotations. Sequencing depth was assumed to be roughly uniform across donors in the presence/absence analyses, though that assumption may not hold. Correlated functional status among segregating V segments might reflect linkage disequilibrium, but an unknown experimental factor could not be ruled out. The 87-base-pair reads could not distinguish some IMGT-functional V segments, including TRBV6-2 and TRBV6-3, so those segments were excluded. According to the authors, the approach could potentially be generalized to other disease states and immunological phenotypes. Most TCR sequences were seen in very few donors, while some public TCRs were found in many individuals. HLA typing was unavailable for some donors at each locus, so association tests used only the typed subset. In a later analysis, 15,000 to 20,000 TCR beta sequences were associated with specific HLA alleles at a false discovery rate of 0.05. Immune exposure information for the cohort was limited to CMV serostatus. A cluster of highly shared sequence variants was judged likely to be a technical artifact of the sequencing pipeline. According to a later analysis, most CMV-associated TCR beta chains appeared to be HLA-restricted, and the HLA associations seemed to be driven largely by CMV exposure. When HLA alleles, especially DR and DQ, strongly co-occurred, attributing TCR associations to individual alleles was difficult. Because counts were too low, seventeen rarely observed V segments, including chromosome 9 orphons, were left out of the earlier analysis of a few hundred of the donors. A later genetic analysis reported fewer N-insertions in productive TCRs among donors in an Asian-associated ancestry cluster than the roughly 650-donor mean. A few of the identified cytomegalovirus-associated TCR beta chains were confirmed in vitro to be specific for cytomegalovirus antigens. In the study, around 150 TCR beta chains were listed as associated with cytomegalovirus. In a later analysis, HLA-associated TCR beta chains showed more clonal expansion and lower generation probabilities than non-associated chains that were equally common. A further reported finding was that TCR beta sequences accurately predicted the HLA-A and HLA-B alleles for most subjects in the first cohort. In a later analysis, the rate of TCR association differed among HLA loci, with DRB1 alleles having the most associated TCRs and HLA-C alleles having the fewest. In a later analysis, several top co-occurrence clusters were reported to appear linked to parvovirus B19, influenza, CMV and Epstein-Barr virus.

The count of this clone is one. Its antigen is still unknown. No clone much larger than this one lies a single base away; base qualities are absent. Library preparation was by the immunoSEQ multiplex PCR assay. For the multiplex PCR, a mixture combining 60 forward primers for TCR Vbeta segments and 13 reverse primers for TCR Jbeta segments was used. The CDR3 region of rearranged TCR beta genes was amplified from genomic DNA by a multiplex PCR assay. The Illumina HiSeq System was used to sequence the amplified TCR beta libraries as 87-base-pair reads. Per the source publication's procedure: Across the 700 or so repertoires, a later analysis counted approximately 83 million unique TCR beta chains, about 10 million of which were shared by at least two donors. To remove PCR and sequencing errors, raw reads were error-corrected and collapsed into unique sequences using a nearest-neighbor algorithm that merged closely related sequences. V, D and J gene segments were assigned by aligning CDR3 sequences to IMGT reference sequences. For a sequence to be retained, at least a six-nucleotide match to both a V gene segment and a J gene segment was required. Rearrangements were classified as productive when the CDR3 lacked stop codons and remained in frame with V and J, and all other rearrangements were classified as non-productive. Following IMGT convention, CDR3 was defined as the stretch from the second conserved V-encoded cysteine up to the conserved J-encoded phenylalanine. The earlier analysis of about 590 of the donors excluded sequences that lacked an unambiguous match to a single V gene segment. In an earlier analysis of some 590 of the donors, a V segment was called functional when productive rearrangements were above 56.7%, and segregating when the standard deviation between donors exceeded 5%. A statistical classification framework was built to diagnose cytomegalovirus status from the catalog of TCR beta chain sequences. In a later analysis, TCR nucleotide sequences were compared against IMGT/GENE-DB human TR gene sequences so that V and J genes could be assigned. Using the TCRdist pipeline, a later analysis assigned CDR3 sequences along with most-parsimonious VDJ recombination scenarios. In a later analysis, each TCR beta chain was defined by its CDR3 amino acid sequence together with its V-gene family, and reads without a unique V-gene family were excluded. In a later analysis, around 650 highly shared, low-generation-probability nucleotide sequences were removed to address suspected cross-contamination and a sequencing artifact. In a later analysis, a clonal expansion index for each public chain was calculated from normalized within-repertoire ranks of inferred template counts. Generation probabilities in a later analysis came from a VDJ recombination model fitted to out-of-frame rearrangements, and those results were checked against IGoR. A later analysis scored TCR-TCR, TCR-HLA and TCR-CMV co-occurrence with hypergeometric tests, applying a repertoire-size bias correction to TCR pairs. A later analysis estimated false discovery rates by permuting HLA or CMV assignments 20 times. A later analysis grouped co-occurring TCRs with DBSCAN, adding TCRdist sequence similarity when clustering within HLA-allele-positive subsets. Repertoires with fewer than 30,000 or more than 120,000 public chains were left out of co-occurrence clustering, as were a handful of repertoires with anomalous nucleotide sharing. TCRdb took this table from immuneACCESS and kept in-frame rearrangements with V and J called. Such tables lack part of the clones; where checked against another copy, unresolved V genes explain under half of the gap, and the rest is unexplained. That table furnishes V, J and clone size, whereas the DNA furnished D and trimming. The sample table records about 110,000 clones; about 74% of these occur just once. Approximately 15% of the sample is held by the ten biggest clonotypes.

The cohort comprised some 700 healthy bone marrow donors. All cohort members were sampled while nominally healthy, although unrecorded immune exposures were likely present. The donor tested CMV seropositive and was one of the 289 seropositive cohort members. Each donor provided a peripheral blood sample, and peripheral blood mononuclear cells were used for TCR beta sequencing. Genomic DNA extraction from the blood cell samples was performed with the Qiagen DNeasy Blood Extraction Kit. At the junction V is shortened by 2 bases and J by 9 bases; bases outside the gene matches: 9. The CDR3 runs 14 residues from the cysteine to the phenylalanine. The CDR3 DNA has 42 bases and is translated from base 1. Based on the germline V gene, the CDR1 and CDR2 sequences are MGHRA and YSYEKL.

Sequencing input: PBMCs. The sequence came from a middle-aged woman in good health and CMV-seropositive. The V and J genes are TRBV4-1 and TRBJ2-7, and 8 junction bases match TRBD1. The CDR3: CASSQLLQGGGQYF. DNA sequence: TGCGCCAGCAGCCAACTCTTACAGGGGGGAGGGCAGTACTTC.